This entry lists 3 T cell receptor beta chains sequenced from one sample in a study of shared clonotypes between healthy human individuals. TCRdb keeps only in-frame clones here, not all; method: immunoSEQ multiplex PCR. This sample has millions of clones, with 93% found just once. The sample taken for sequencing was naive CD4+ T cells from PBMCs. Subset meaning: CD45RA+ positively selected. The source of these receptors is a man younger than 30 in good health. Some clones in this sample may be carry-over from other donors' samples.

The CDR3 coding sequence is TGCGCCAGCAGCCAGCTAACGTTTCGGGGACTAGGCAATCCGCAGTTCTTC. Translation: CASSQLTFRGLGNPQFF. V usage is TRBV4-1 and J usage is TRBJ2-1; 8 bases fit TRBD2. The CDR3 covers 17 residues. Germline V gene lookup returns CDR1 MGHRA and CDR2 YSYEKL. The J segment lost 12 bases and the V segment lost 3 bases, leaving 19 bases of the junction unmatched.

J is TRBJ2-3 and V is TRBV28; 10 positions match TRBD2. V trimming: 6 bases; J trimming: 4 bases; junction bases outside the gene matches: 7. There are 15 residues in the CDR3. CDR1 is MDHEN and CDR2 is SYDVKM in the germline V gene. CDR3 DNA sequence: TGTGCCAGCAGGCAAAGCGGGAGGGGGGCAGATACGCAGTATTTT. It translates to CASRQSGRGADTQYF.

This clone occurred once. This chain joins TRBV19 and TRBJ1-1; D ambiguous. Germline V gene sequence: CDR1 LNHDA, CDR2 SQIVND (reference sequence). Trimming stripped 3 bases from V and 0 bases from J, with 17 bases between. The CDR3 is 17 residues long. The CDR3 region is CASSITWAGLLNTEAFF. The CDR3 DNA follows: TGTGCCAGTAGTATCACGTGGGCAGGACTTTTGAACACTGAAGCTTTCTTT.